The 29 T cell receptor beta chains in this list originate from one sample, sequenced in a study of radiation and T cells in renal cell carcinoma. Measured with immunoSEQ multiplex PCR; TCRdb has only the in-frame clones, and not every one. The table has about 77,000 clones, roughly 80% seen once; the top ten hold 2% to 3%. Time point meaning: blood 4 weeks post-SBRT, at nephrectomy. Treatment reported: 15 Gy SBRT to primary tumor, nephrectomy 4 weeks later. The sample in question was blood, obtained from a patient whose treatment included radiotherapy and nephrectomy. These receptor sequences come from a woman aged 55-69 years with renal cell carcinoma.

V and J are TRBV28 and TRBJ2-7, with D perhaps TRBD1 or TRBD2 (5 bases each). Trimming cost V 7 bases and J 5 bases, with 21 bases left between them. The length of the CDR3 is 15 residues. Germline CDR1 reads MDHEN; CDR2 reads SYDVKM. The CDR3 nucleotides are TGTGCCAGCAAACCGTCCGGGACCGTGGTCCACGAGCAGTACTTC. It yields the protein CASKPSGTVVHEQYF.

The V gene is TRBV7-9, the J gene TRBJ2-3; D ambiguous. With 5 bases removed from V and 6 bases from J, the gap between germline ends came to 12 bases. The CDR3 contains 13 residues. From germline, CDR1 is SEHNR and CDR2 FQNEAQ (reference sequence). The CDR3 nucleotides are TGTGCCAGCAGCCCTCGGGCTCAGGATACGCAGTATTTT. Its protein product is CASSPRAQDTQYF. Drawing the rest from reference TRBV7-9 and TRBJ2-3, the complete variable domain is DTGVSQNPRHKITKRGQNVTFRCDPISEHNRLYWYRQTLGQGPEFLTYFQNEAQLEKSRLLSDRFSAERPKGSFSTLEIQRTEQGDSAMYLCASSPRAQDTQYFGPGTRLTVL.

The chain links TRBV2 to TRBJ1-1; 11 bases are shared with TRBD1. Trimming at V came to 7 bases and at J to 5 bases, leaving 3 bases not matched to a gene. Germline lookup yields CDR1 SNHLY and CDR2 FYNNEI. The CDR3 has 13 amino acids. The CDR3 nucleotides are TGTGCCAGCAAGGACAGGGGGCATACTGAAGCTTTCTTT. Protein product: CASKDRGHTEAFF.

This clone occurred a few times. The chain's CDR3 is CASSFMVGSNQPQHF. The CDR3 DNA sequence: TGTGCCAGCAGTTTCATGGTAGGGAGCAATCAGCCCCAGCATTTT. This rearrangement joins TRBV28 to TRBJ1-5; D unresolved. The CDR3 extends over 15 amino acids. The germline V and J ends were trimmed by 3 bases and 1 base, with 10 bases remaining between them. Per the germline V gene, CDR1 is MDHEN and CDR2 is SYDVKM.

The V gene is TRBV30, the J gene TRBJ1-5; D is possibly TRBD1 (5 bases). CDR1 and CDR2 from the germline V gene are GTSNPN and SVGIG (reference sequence). Trimming removed 3 bases at V and 3 bases at J, with 9 bases between. The CDR3 has 13 amino acids. The chain's CDR3 is CAWSTGDNQPQHF. In DNA form, the CDR3 reads TGTGCCTGGAGCACAGGTGACAATCAGCCCCAGCATTTT.

This chain links TRBV6-5 with TRBJ2-7; D gene ambiguous. Germline CDR1 is MNHEY and CDR2 is SVGAGI. The V gene lost 2 bases and the J gene lost 4 bases, with 9 bases spanning the gap. This CDR3 is 13 amino acids long. The CDR3 region is CASSYGWSYEQYF. The CDR3, as DNA: TGTGCCAGCAGTTACGGCTGGTCGTACGAGCAGTACTTC.

The CDR3 DNA sequence: TGTGCCACCAGCAGAGGAGGGGCAGGTGGAAACACCATATATTTT. This encodes CATSRGGAGGNTIYF. The chain combines TRBV15 with TRBJ1-3, with D possibly TRBD1 on 5 matching bases. Trimming pared 1 base from V and 3 bases from J, leaving 10 bases between. Germline CDR1 is LNHNV and CDR2 is YYDKDF (reference sequence). The CDR3 length is 15 residues. Supplemented by reference TRBV15 and TRBJ1-3, the full variable domain reads DAMVIQNPRYQVTQFGKPVTLSCSQTLNHNVMYWYQQKSSQAPKLLFHYYDKDFNNEADTPDNFQSRRPNTSFCFLDIRSPGLGDTAMYLCATSRGGAGGNTIYFGEGSWLTVV.

The J gene is TRBJ2-5, the V gene TRBV9; TRBD2 agrees at 8 bases. The CDR3 covers 16 residues. V trimming: 0 bases; J trimming: 4 bases; junction bases outside the gene matches: 8. Germline-derived CDR1 and CDR2 are SGDLS and YYNGEE. CDR3: CASSVGYGGAGETQYF. CDR3 sequence (DNA): TGTGCCAGCAGCGTAGGGTACGGGGGGGCCGGAGAGACCCAGTACTTC.

The chain employs TRBV27 and TRBJ1-1, with a tentative D call TRBD1 (5 bases). The CDR3 has 14 residues. The V gene lost 7 bases and the J gene lost 5 bases, with 17 bases spanning the gap. Germline lookup yields CDR1 MNHEY and CDR2 SMNVEV (reference sequence). This CDR3 is CASIPIGAATEAFF. CDR3 bases: TGTGCCAGCATCCCAATAGGGGCAGCTACTGAAGCTTTCTTT.

The chain carries TRBV5-4 and TRBJ2-3, with 9 positions matching TRBD2. The CDR3 spans 16 residues. The germline V gene encodes CDR1 SGHNT and CDR2 YYREEE (reference sequence). The trim removed 0 bases at V and 3 bases at J, leaving 5 bases unmatched. CDR3 region: CASSLARRGGTDTQYF. CDR3 nucleotides: TGTGCCAGCAGCTTGGCACGGCGGGGGGGTACAGATACGCAGTATTTT.

There are a few counts of this clone. The J gene is TRBJ1-6, the V gene TRBV19; no definite D call. The CDR3 loop spans 14 amino acids. Germline CDR1 reads LNHDA; CDR2 reads SQIVND (reference sequence). Trimming pared 9 bases from V and 0 bases from J, leaving 9 bases between. In DNA, the CDR3 is TGTGCCAGCCGCCTAAGCTCCTATAATTCACCCCTCCACTTT. It encodes CASRLSSYNSPLHF.

The genes are TRBV4-3 and TRBJ1-2; D not resolved. CDR1 is LGHNA, CDR2 YSLEER, per germline. The CDR3 is made up of 15 amino acids. Trimming stripped 0 bases from V and 2 bases from J, with 10 bases between. CDR3 DNA sequence: TGCGCCAGCAGCCAAGAACGAAACAGCAACTATGGCTACACCTTC. It yields the protein CASSQERNSNYGYTF.

The V gene is TRBV5-1, the J gene TRBJ2-2; perhaps TRBD1 as D (5 bases). V lost 0 bases and J lost 8, with 14 bases in between. Germline values: CDR1 SGHRS, CDR2 YFSETQ. This CDR3 spans 15 amino acids. CDR3 DNA sequence: TGCGCCAGCAGCTTGGAGTATCAGGGCGCGGGGGAGCTGTTTTTT. It codes for CASSLEYQGAGELFF.

V is TRBV6-5 and J is TRBJ1-1; D call uncertain. With 2 bases removed from V and 6 bases from J, the gap between germline ends came to 16 bases. The germline V gene encodes CDR1 MNHEY and CDR2 SVGAGI. This CDR3 is built from 15 residues. The CDR3 spells CASSYVGGLSSEAFF. The CDR3 DNA is TGTGCCAGCAGTTACGTGGGCGGATTGAGCTCTGAAGCTTTCTTT.

The chain joins TRBV7-9 to TRBJ2-7; 7 bases are shared with TRBD1. The CDR3 extends over 16 amino acids. The germline V gene has CDR1 SEHNR and CDR2 FQNEAQ (reference sequence). Trimming took 1 base from V and 1 from J; bases not matched to a gene: 7. The CDR3 here is CASSLGQGVLSYEQYF. In nucleotides, the CDR3 is TGTGCCAGCAGCTTAGGACAGGGAGTGTTATCCTACGAGCAGTACTTC. The full variable domain, with the rest looked up from reference TRBV7-9 and TRBJ2-7, is DTGVSQNPRHKITKRGQNVTFRCDPISEHNRLYWYRQTLGQGPEFLTYFQNEAQLEKSRLLSDRFSAERPKGSFSTLEIQRTEQGDSAMYLCASSLGQGVLSYEQYFGPGTRLTVT.

This chain uses TRBV28 with TRBJ1-2; D call uncertain. The V gene's germline CDR1 is MDHEN and CDR2 SYDVKM. This CDR3 spans 13 amino acids. Trimming removed 3 bases from V and 3 bases from J, with 8 bases in between. This chain's CDR3 is CASSFQTYYGYTF. Written as DNA, the CDR3 is TGTGCCAGCAGTTTCCAGACTTACTATGGCTACACCTTC.

The rearrangement uses TRBV19 and TRBJ1-5; TRBD1 matches at 7 bases. The V gene end was trimmed by 0 bases and the J gene end by 9 bases; junction bases not matched to a gene: 8. Looked up from germline, CDR1 is LNHDA and CDR2 is SQIVND (reference sequence). The CDR3 spans 15 residues. The CDR3 protein is CASSIDRDRARPQHF. CDR3 sequence (DNA): TGTGCCAGTAGTATAGATCGAGACAGGGCTAGGCCCCAGCATTTT.

The chain recombines TRBV5-1 with TRBJ2-1, with D perhaps being TRBD1 or TRBD2 (5 bases each). V lost 0 bases to trimming and J lost 0 bases, with 7 bases between them. Germline V gene sequence: CDR1 SGHRS, CDR2 YFSETQ. The CDR3 consists of 15 residues. CDR3 in amino acids: CASSLEGSSYNEQFF. For the CDR3, the DNA is TGCGCCAGCAGCTTGGAGGGGAGCTCCTACAATGAGCAGTTCTTC.

This chain connects TRBV10-3 to TRBJ1-1; TRBD1 is a possible D gene (5 bases). This CDR3 comprises 16 residues. V was shortened by 3 bases and J by 4 bases, with 18 bases between the two germline ends. CDR1 is ENHRY, CDR2 SYGVKD, per germline. The CDR3, as DNA: TGTGCCATCAGTGAAAGGGGCAGCCGGGTGGGCACTGAAGCTTTCTTT. Protein: CAISERGSRVGTEAFF.

This clone was seen a single time. The chain carries TRBV28 and TRBJ2-7; D unresolved. CDR1 MDHEN and CDR2 SYDVKM come from the germline V gene. The CDR3 is 14 amino acids. V was clipped by 2 bases and J by 6 bases, with 14 bases between them. The CDR3 here is CASSLAVPKTEQYF. The CDR3 region has the DNA TGTGCCAGCAGTTTAGCCGTACCCAAGACCGAGCAGTACTTC. The complete variable domain, with remaining parts taken from reference TRBV28 and TRBJ2-7, reads DVKVTQSSRYLVKRTGEKVFLECVQDMDHENMFWYRQDPGLGLRLIYFSYDVKMKEKGDIPEGYSVSREKKERFSLILESASTNQTSMYLCASSLAVPKTEQYFGPGTRLTVT.

The chain joins TRBV6-5 to TRBJ2-3; D is possibly TRBD1 (6 bases). In germline, CDR1 is MNHEY, CDR2 SVGAGI. V gave up 5 bases and J gave up 2 bases, with 11 bases separating them. The CDR3 sequence is 14 residues long. The CDR3 loop reads CASSTTGFTDTQYF. The CDR3 DNA follows: TGTGCCAGCAGTACGACAGGTTTCACAGATACGCAGTATTTT.

The chain carries TRBV19 and TRBJ1-1, with 8 bases identical to TRBD1. Germline CDR1 LNHDA, CDR2 SQIVND (reference sequence). V dropped 5 bases and J dropped 6; count of bases not matched to a gene: 11. The CDR3 contains 15 residues. This CDR3 reads CASSPMDRAVPEAFF. The CDR3 bases are TGTGCCAGTAGTCCCATGGACAGGGCGGTACCTGAAGCTTTCTTT.

The CDR3 DNA follows: TGTGCCAGCAGTTTAGGGGGGATCCAAGAGACCCAGTACTTC. Amino acid sequence: CASSLGGIQETQYF. This chain links TRBV27 with TRBJ2-5; D perhaps matches TRBD2 (6 bases). This CDR3 has 14 residues. V shed 2 bases and J shed 1 base, with 8 bases lying between them. Germline CDR1 is MNHEY and CDR2 is SMNVEV (reference sequence).

The J gene is TRBJ2-7, the V gene TRBV5-6; D is unresolved. The CDR3 covers 15 residues. Germline V lookup: CDR1 SGHDT, CDR2 YYEEEE. Trimming left V 0 bases short and J 6 bases short, with 16 bases between. The chain's CDR3 is CASSLVATLASEQYF. The CDR3 DNA is TGTGCCAGCAGCTTGGTGGCCACCTTAGCCTCCGAGCAGTACTTC.

The CDR3 DNA is TGTGCCAGCAGCTCCTCCAGTGACTATAATTCACCCCTCCACTTT. It specifies CASSSSSDYNSPLHF. The V gene is TRBV11-2, the J gene TRBJ1-6, with no clear D. The ends were cut back, 4 bases at V and 3 bases at J, with 10 bases in the middle. CDR3 length: 15 amino acids. Germline V gene lookup returns CDR1 SGHAT and CDR2 FQNNGV.

This clone was recorded only once. The chain is built from TRBV25-1 and TRBJ2-1; no clear D. The CDR3 is 11 residues long. Germline CDR1 is MGHDK and CDR2 is SYGVNS. V lost 3 bases and J lost 12, with 9 bases in between. CDR3 sequence (DNA): TGTGCCAGCAGTGATTATGGGATGCAGTTCTTC. It yields the protein CASSDYGMQFF.

The chain combines TRBV6-5 with TRBJ2-5; TRBD1 matches at 8 bases. The J call is doubtful: the DNA matches TRBJ2-7 better. The CDR3 runs 15 residues. From germline, CDR1 is MNHEY and CDR2 SVGAGI. DNA of the CDR3: TGTGCCAGCAGGCCGACAGGGGAGCCCACCTACGAGCAGTACTTC. Amino acids: CASRPTGEPTYEQYF.

The chain employs TRBV29-1 and TRBJ2-1; D uncertain. The CDR3 is made up of 13 amino acids. V was shortened by 1 base and J by 9 bases, with 13 bases between the two germline ends. The germline V gene has CDR1 SQVTM and CDR2 ANQGSEA. The CDR3, as DNA: TGCAGCGTTGAAGTGGGCGGTCGTGGTGAGCAGTTCTTC. Protein product: CSVEVGGRGEQFF.

The genes are TRBV5-8 and TRBJ2-7; perhaps TRBD2 as D (6 bases). Germline V gives CDR1 SGHTS, CDR2 YDEGEE. The CDR3 spans 13 residues. The V gene lost 4 bases and the J gene lost 5 bases, with 13 bases spanning the gap. CDR3 nucleotide sequence: TGTGCCAGCAGCCGGACCGGAGGGCACGAGCAGTACTTC. The encoded protein is CASSRTGGHEQYF.